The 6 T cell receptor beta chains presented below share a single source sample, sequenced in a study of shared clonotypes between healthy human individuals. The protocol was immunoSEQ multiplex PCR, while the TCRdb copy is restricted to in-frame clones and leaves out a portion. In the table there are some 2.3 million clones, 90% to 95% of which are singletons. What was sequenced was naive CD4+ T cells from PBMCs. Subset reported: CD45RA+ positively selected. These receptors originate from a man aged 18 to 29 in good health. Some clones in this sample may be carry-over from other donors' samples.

CDR3 protein: CAISEPGAGVRYEQYF. DNA of the CDR3: TGTGCCATCAGTGAGCCGGGGGCGGGAGTTCGGTACGAGCAGTACTTC. This chain joins TRBV10-3 and TRBJ2-7; weak D call: TRBD2 (7 bases). This CDR3 contains 16 residues. CDR1 ENHRY and CDR2 SYGVKD come from the germline V gene. V lost 2 bases to trimming and J lost 4 bases, with 18 bases between them.

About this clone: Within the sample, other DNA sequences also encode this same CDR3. CDR3 bases: TGTGCCAGCAGTTGGGGGACAGGGTTAAACACTGAAGCTTTCTTT. This translates into CASSWGTGLNTEAFF. The chain uses TRBV28 and TRBJ1-1; 9 nucleotides match TRBD1. The CDR3 loop spans 15 amino acids. V gave up 4 bases and J gave up 2 bases; unmatched junction bases: 5. Germline assignment: CDR1 MDHEN and CDR2 SYDVKM.

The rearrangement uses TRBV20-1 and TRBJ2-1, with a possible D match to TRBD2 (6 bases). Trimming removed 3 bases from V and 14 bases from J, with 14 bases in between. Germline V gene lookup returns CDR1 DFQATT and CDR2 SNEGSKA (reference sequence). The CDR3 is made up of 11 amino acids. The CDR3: CSARERRDEFF. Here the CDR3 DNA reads TGCAGTGCTAGGGAGCGGCGGGATGAGTTCTTC.

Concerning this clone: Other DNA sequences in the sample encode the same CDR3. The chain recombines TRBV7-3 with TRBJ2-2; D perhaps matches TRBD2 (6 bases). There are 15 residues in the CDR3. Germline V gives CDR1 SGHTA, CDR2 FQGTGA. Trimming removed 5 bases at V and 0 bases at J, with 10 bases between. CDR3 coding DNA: TGTGCCAGCAGCCTCGGGGGAGCGAACACCGGGGAGCTGTTTTTT. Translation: CASSLGGANTGELFF. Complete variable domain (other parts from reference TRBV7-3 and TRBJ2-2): GAGVSQTPSNKVTEKGKYVELRCDPISGHTALYWYRQSLGQGPEFLIYFQGTGAADDSGLPNDRFFAVRPEGSVSTLKIQRTERGDSAVYLCASSLGGANTGELFFGEGSRLTVL.

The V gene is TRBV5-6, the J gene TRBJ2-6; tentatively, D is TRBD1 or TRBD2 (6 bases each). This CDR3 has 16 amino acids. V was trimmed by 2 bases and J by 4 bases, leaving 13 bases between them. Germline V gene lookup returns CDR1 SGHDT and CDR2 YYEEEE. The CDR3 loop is CASSFGGWGGANVLTF. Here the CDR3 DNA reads TGTGCCAGCAGCTTCGGGGGCTGGGGAGGGGCCAACGTCCTGACTTTC.

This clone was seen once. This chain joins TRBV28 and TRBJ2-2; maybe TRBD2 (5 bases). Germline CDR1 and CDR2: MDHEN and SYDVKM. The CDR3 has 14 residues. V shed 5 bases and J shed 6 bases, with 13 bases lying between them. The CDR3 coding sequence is TGTGCCAGCAGTGGAGGAAGACGCCCCGGGGAGCTGTTTTTT. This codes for CASSGGRRPGELFF. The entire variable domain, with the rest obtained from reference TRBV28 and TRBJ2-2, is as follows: DVKVTQSSRYLVKRTGEKVFLECVQDMDHENMFWYRQDPGLGLRLIYFSYDVKMKEKGDIPEGYSVSREKKERFSLILESASTNQTSMYLCASSGGRRPGELFFGEGSRLTVL.